The 17 T cell receptor beta chains below were found in one sample sequenced in a study of OX40 agonist ivuxolimab in advanced cancers. The table came from immunoSEQ multiplex PCR; TCRdb's copy has only in-frame clones and leaves some out. This table has about 45,000 clones, 75% to 90% appearing once. Material: CD4+ or CD8+ T cells sorted from blood, obtained in a trial of the OX40 agonist ivuxolimab. These receptors were taken from an adult with an advanced solid tumor such as melanoma, head and neck, liver or kidney cancer.

The CDR3 sequence is CASRLGTGVNYGYTF. CDR3 bases: TGTGCCAGCAGGCTAGGGACAGGCGTCAACTATGGCTACACCTTC. The rearrangement links TRBV6-4 to TRBJ1-2; 8 positions agree with TRBD1. J gave up 2 bases and V 6 bases, and 8 bases lay outside the gene matches. Germline-derived CDR1 and CDR2 are MRHNA and SNTAGT. The CDR3 consists of 15 residues.

This clone was detected once. V is TRBV4-2 and J is TRBJ1-1; D is ambiguous. CDR1 is LGHNA and CDR2 is YNFKEQ in the germline V gene. CDR3 length: 15 residues. Trimming stripped 2 bases from V and 0 bases from J, with 10 bases between. The CDR3 loop is CASSQSSTVNTEAFF. The CDR3 DNA follows: TGTGCCAGCAGCCAATCATCGACGGTGAACACTGAAGCTTTCTTT.

This rearrangement joins TRBV2 to TRBJ1-1; D may be TRBD1 (5 bases). Germline CDR1 and CDR2: SNHLY and FYNNEI. The CDR3 runs to 12 residues. CDR3 loop: CATLAQDGGAFF. For the CDR3, the DNA is TGTGCTACCCTGGCACAGGACGGGGGAGCTTTCTTT.

V gene TRBV27 combines with J gene TRBJ1-1; no clear D gene. This CDR3 has 11 amino acids. Between the trimmed V and J ends, which lost 6 bases and 8 bases, there was a span of 10 bases. Germline V gene lookup returns CDR1 MNHEY and CDR2 SMNVEV (reference sequence). The DNA of the CDR3 is TGTGCCAGCAGGCTTGGGAGGGAAGCTTTCTTT. This sequence encodes CASRLGREAFF.

This clone was observed a single time. The rearrangement links TRBV7-2 to TRBJ2-5, with TRBD2 matching 8 bases. In germline, CDR1 is SGHTA, CDR2 FQGNSA. Losses at the gene ends were 2 bases for V and 5 bases for J; bases not matched to a gene: 10. There are 16 residues in the CDR3. CDR3 coding DNA: TGTGCCAGCAGCTTACAGCGGGGGATGCTCCGGGAGACCCAGTACTTC. Residues: CASSLQRGMLRETQYF.

V gene TRBV28 combines with J gene TRBJ2-7; TRBD1 agrees at 7 bases. V lost 5 bases and J lost 7; bases outside the gene matches: 5. The CDR3 is 12 amino acids. CDR1 and CDR2 from the germline V gene are MDHEN and SYDVKM. CDR3 in amino acids: CASSMTGKEQYF. The CDR3, as DNA: TGTGCCAGCAGTATGACAGGGAAGGAGCAGTACTTC.

V usage is TRBV6-5 and J usage is TRBJ1-1; D is unresolved. The V and J ends lost 0 bases and 5 bases respectively, with 13 bases between them. CDR1 and CDR2 from the germline V gene are MNHEY and SVGAGI. The CDR3 loop spans 15 amino acids. The CDR3 region is CASSYSKSAGTEAFF. The CDR3 DNA follows: TGTGCCAGCAGTTACTCGAAATCTGCTGGAACTGAAGCTTTCTTT.

The rearrangement uses TRBV5-6 and TRBJ2-1; 11 nucleotides agree with TRBD2. V lost 4 bases and J lost 3; bases outside the gene matches: 6. This CDR3 is built from 16 residues. Per the germline V gene, CDR1 is SGHDT and CDR2 is YYEEEE. CDR3 DNA sequence: TGTGCCAGCAGCCCTATTCTAGCGGGGGGCTACAATGAGCAGTTCTTC. Translated: CASSPILAGGYNEQFF.

This clone was seen once. The V call is TRBV27, the J call TRBJ1-2; TRBD1 matches 8 bases. The CDR3 extends over 14 amino acids. CDR1 is MNHEY and CDR2 is SMNVEV in the germline V gene (reference sequence). V was pared by 5 bases and J by 8 bases, with 10 bases of the junction left unmatched. For the CDR3, the DNA is TGTGCCAGCAGTCCGGGACAGGCGGCCGGAGGCTACACCTTC. Amino acids: CASSPGQAAGGYTF.

The rearrangement uses TRBV19 and TRBJ1-5; tentative D call: TRBD1 (5 bases). The CDR3 is made up of 15 amino acids. V lost 5 bases to trimming and J lost 5 bases, with 16 bases between them. CDR1 and CDR2 from the germline V gene are LNHDA and SQIVND (reference sequence). The CDR3, as DNA: TGTGCCAGTAGTGAAGGTACAGGCTATTATCAGCCCCAGCATTTT. It specifies CASSEGTGYYQPQHF.

The chain combines TRBV7-9 with TRBJ2-3; D not certain. V lost 3 bases to trimming and J lost 2 bases, with 15 bases between them. This CDR3 is built from 16 residues. Per the germline V gene, CDR1 is SEHNR and CDR2 is FQNEAQ (reference sequence). The CDR3 loop is CASSFGIRQLTDTQYF. CDR3 bases: TGTGCCAGCAGCTTTGGGATCAGGCAGCTCACAGATACGCAGTATTTT.

The gene calls are TRBV28 and TRBJ2-7; no reliable D call. V lost 2 bases, J lost 6 bases, and 14 bases lay in between. The germline gives CDR1 MDHEN, CDR2 SYDVKM. This CDR3 comprises 14 residues. CDR3 coding DNA: TGTGCCAGCAGTTTAGTCAGGATCCGATCCGAGCAGTACTTC. This sequence encodes CASSLVRIRSEQYF.

This sequence joins TRBV10-3 and TRBJ1-1; D is undetermined. The CDR3 is 15 amino acids. V dropped 6 bases and J dropped 6 bases, with 20 bases sitting between them. The germline gives CDR1 ENHRY, CDR2 SYGVKD. CDR3 loop: CAIRGGTELGSEAFF. For the CDR3, the DNA is TGTGCCATCAGGGGAGGAACAGAGCTGGGGTCTGAAGCTTTCTTT.

The chain recombines TRBV6-6 with TRBJ2-2; no definite D call. From germline, CDR1 is MNHNY and CDR2 SVGAGI (reference sequence). The ends were cut back, 2 bases at V and 5 bases at J, with 3 bases in the middle. The CDR3 extends over 12 amino acids. DNA of the CDR3: TGTGCCAGCAGTTACAAGACCGGGGAGCTGTTTTTT. Translated, it gives CASSYKTGELFF.

This clone was counted a few times. The J gene is TRBJ1-1, the V gene TRBV4-2; TRBD1 might be the D (5 bases). The CDR3 sequence is 13 residues long. The germline gives CDR1 LGHNA, CDR2 YNFKEQ. V was pared by 5 bases and J by 5 bases, with 12 bases between. The CDR3 sequence: CASSSLEGTEAFF. In DNA, the CDR3 is TGTGCCAGCAGCTCCCTAGAGGGGACTGAAGCTTTCTTT.

This clone was seen once. Germline is not matched at one junction end, which may reflect a read error. The chain has TRBV13 and TRBJ1-4, with D perhaps TRBD1 (5 bases). This CDR3 comprises 14 residues. Germline values: CDR1 PRHDT, CDR2 FYEKMQ (reference sequence). The CDR3, as DNA: TGTGCCAGCAGCCTAGGGACGGGGGATGGAAAACTGTTTTTT. It yields the protein CASSLGTGDGKLFF. Looking up the rest from reference TRBV13 and TRBJ1-4 gives the full variable domain: AAGVIQSPRHLIKEKRETATLKCYPIPRHDTVYWYQQGPGQDPQFLISFYEKMQSDKGSIPDRFSAQQFSDYHSELNMSSLELGDSALYFCASSLGTGDGKLFFGSGTQLSVL.

The rearrangement links TRBV6-6 to TRBJ1-2; D not resolved. Trimming took 2 bases from V and 8 from J, leaving 6 bases between them. Germline lookup yields CDR1 MNHNY and CDR2 SVGAGI (reference sequence). The CDR3 spans 11 residues. The CDR3 sequence: CASSYLGGYTF. The CDR3 bases are TGTGCCAGCAGTTACCTCGGCGGCTACACCTTC.